Given below is one TCR beta chain in context. Antigen: not known. Distinct nucleotide sequences in the sample also encode this CDR3. The data stem from a study of shared clonotypes between healthy human individuals. The CDR3 has 13 amino acids. Germline CDR1 SGHRS, CDR2 YFSETQ. Trimming shortened V by 4 bases and J by 1 base, and 8 bases separated the two germline ends. Researchers sequenced unsorted PBMC DNA using ten immunoSEQ deep assay plates. Original processing methods: For the immunoSEQ data, sequences were junction-only without quality scores, so filtering differed. Only in-frame clones appear in the TCRdb table, and some are missing; sequencing was by immunoSEQ multiplex PCR. V and J calls and clone size are those listed in that table; D and trimming were worked out from the DNA. Here the sample spans about 480,000 clones, approximately 79% being singletons. Study results and caveats: Sequencing depth was expected to influence donor clonotype sharing.

This sequence was found in a woman aged 40 to 50 in good health. Some clones in this sample may be carry-over from other donors' samples. The chain has TRBV5-1 and TRBJ2-5; D gene ambiguous. The sample consisted of PBMCs. DNA for the CDR3: TGCGCCAGCAGCGTGACCCCCCAAGAGACCCAGTACTTC. The encoded protein is CASSVTPQETQYF.